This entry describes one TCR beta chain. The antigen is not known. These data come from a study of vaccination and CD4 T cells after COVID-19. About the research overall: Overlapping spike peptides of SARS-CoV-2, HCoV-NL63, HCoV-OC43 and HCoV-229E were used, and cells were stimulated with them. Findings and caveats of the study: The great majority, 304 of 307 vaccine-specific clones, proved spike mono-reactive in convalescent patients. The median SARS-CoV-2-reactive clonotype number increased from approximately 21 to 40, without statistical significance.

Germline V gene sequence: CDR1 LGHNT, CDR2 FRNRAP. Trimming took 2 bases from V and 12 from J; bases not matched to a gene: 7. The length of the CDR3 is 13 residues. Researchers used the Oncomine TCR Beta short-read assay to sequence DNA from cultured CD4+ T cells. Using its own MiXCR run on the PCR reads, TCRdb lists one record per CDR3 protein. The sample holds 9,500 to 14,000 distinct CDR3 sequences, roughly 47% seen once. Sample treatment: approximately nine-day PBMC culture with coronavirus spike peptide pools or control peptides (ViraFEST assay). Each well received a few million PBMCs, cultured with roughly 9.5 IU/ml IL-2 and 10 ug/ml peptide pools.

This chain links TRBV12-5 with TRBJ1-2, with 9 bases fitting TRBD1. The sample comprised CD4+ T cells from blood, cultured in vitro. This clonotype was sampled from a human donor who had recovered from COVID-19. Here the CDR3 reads CASGLWDRDSNTF. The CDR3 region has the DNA TGTGCTAGTGGTTTGTGGGACAGGGATTCAAACACCTTC.